Listed below are T cell receptor beta chains from one sample, sequenced in a study of radiotherapy plus CTLA-4 blockade in lung cancer. The method was immunoSEQ multiplex PCR; TCRdb's version includes in-frame clones alone and lacks a portion of them. The sample carries about 55,000 clones, approximately 84% recorded once. This specimen was peripheral blood, taken from a patient treated with radiotherapy plus ipilimumab. The receptors here all came from a human donor with non-small cell lung cancer whose response to radiotherapy plus ipilimumab could not be evaluated. The CDR3 runs from the conserved cysteine through the conserved F or W. The D gene is left open where the match is weak. For some rows the clone size is stated as once, few or many, or as a class when expanded; others skip it.

j_call	v_call	d_call	clone_size	cdr3_nt	cdr3_aa
TRBJ2-1	TRBV5-1	.	.	TGCGCCAGCAGCTTGTCTCAGGACAGCGTTTACAATGAGCAGTTCTTC	CASSLSQDSVYNEQFF
TRBJ1-4	TRBV7-6	TRBD1	.	TGTGCCAGCAGCTTCTCAGGGGGCATGACTAATGAAAAACTGTTTTTT	CASSFSGGMTNEKLFF
TRBJ1-4	TRBV7-2	.	.	TGTGCCAGCAGCTCCACCGGAGGCGGGACGTTGATTTTT	CASSSTGGGTLIF
TRBJ1-1	TRBV18	TRBD1	.	TGTGCCAGCTCACCCAAAACAGGGGGTAACACTGAAGCTTTCTTT	CASSPKTGGNTEAFF
TRBJ2-3	TRBV5-1	TRBD2	.	TGCGCCAGCAGCTTAGGACTAGCGGGAACCACAGATACGCAGTATTTT	CASSLGLAGTTDTQYF
TRBJ1-1	TRBV9	.	.	TGTGCCAGCAGCGTAGCCCAGGACAGCATAAACACTGAAGCTTTCTTT	CASSVAQDSINTEAFF
TRBJ2-5	TRBV19	TRBD2	.	TGTGCCAGTAGTAGGGGCGGGGGGGCTATGGAGACCCAGTACTTC	CASSRGGGAMETQYF
TRBJ2-3	TRBV12-5	.	.	TGTGCTAGTGGTTTGAGCGGGCTTCCTACAGATACGCAGTATTTT	CASGLSGLPTDTQYF
TRBJ2-1	TRBV18	.	.	TGTGCCAGCTCACTCGGCTGGACAGACAATGAGCAGTTCTTC	CASSLGWTDNEQFF
TRBJ1-1	TRBV5-6	.	.	TGTGCCAGCAGCTTGGGTGCGGCGGGCACTGAAGCTTTCTTT	CASSLGAAGTEAFF
TRBJ2-7	TRBV4-2	TRBD1	few	TGTGCCAGCAGCCAAGATAAAGGACAGGGTAGGGATTCTCGTACCTACGAGCAGTACTTC	CASSQDKGQGRDSRTYEQYF
TRBJ2-3	TRBV5-4	.	few	TGTGCCAGCAGCTTGCCCAGCGGGACAGATACGCAGTATTTT	CASSLPSGTDTQYF
TRBJ1-2	TRBV5-6	TRBD1	few	TGTGCCAGCAGTCCGACAGGGATCGGTGCTGGCTACACCTTC	CASSPTGIGAGYTF
TRBJ2-1	TRBV5-1	TRBD2	once	TGCGCCAGCAGCTTGGGTCTAGCGGACAATGAGCAGTTCTTC	CASSLGLADNEQFF
TRBJ1-1	TRBV10-3	TRBD1	.	TGTGCCTCCTCCCTTAGGGACAGGGGGCAAACTGAAGCTTTCTTT	CASSLRDRGQTEAFF
TRBJ2-7	TRBV10-2	.	.	TGCGCCAGCGTCCCGAAGCTCTCCTACGAGCAGTACTTC	CASVPKLSYEQYF
TRBJ1-2	TRBV20-1	.	.	TGCAGTGCTGCGGACTCGCATGGCTACACCTTC	CSAADSHGYTF
TRBJ1-6	TRBV6-6	TRBD1	few	TGTGCCAGCAGGGCGGACAGGGGTAATTCACCCCTCCACTTT	CASRADRGNSPLHF
TRBJ1-3	TRBV6-6	TRBD1	.	TGTGCCAGCAGCGCCCAGGGGGACGGAGGAAACACCATATATTTT	CASSAQGDGGNTIYF
TRBJ2-7	TRBV28	TRBD1	.	TGTGCCAGCAGTCGGACAGGGGGCTACGAGCAGTACTTC	CASSRTGGYEQYF
TRBJ2-1	TRBV6-1	.	.	TGTGCCAGCAGTGTCATCAATGAGCAGTTCTTC	CASSVINEQFF
TRBJ2-4	TRBV30	.	.	TGTGCCTGGAGTTCTCAGGGCGCGAGAGCCAAAAACATTCAGTACTTC	CAWSSQGARAKNIQYF
TRBJ2-7	TRBV2	TRBD2	.	TGTGCCAGCAACAGCGGGGGGGCGTACGAGCAGTACTTC	CASNSGGAYEQYF
TRBJ2-1	TRBV29-1	TRBD2	medium-sized	TGCAGCGCACCACTAGCGGGGGTCTCCTACAATGAGCAGTTCTTC	CSAPLAGVSYNEQFF
TRBJ1-5	TRBV28	.	.	TGTGCCAGCAGTTTTGGGCCCCATCAGCCCCAGCATTTT	CASSFGPHQPQHF
TRBJ1-1	TRBV27	.	.	TGTGCCAGCAGTTTCCGAGGTGGTGGCACTGAAGCTTTCTTT	CASSFRGGGTEAFF
TRBJ1-2	TRBV9	.	.	TGTGCCAGCAGCGTAGGACGGGTAGAGAGCTATGGCTACACCTTC	CASSVGRVESYGYTF
TRBJ2-6	TRBV2	TRBD1	.	TGTGCCAGCAGCCAAGGGACAGGTGGTTCTGCTGGGGCCAACGTCCTGACTTTC	CASSQGTGGSAGANVLTF
TRBJ2-7	TRBV10-2	.	.	TGCGCCAGCACCCAGCTCCCCCCCCGTTACAGGGTGGGGAGGCAGTACTTC	CASTQLPPRYRVGRQYF
TRBJ2-5	TRBV23-1	.	few	TGCGCCAGCAGAGTCTTAACCAGGGATCGCGAGACCCAGTACTTC	CASRVLTRDRETQYF
TRBJ1-5	TRBV4-3	.	once	TGCGCCAGCAGCGACCGTCCCGGGAGCAATCAGCCCCAGCATTTT	CASSDRPGSNQPQHF
TRBJ2-7	TRBV7-2	TRBD2	.	TGTGCCAGCAGCTTAGGGCCAGCGGGGGAACCCTACGAGCAGTACTTC	CASSLGPAGEPYEQYF
TRBJ2-4	TRBV4-1	TRBD2	.	TGCGCCAGCAGCCAAGTGAGCGGGGGGTCGATAGCCAAAAACATTCAGTACTTC	CASSQVSGGSIAKNIQYF
TRBJ2-7	TRBV28	TRBD2	.	TGTGCCAGCAGTTTCGACGAGTGGGGGCGTTGGACTAGCGGGTTCTACGAGCAGTACTTC	CASSFDEWGRWTSGFYEQYF
TRBJ2-7	TRBV9	.	.	TGTGCCAGCAGCGCTGGGACTTCGGGCGAGCAGTACTTC	CASSAGTSGEQYF
TRBJ2-7	TRBV7-9	TRBD2	.	TGTGCCAGCAGCATTAGCGGGCACGAGCAGTACTTC	CASSISGHEQYF
TRBJ2-3	TRBV4-1	.	.	TGCGCCAGCAGCCGAGAATCTAGCACAGATACGCAGTATTTT	CASSRESSTDTQYF
TRBJ2-2	TRBV28	.	.	TGTGCCAGCAGTTTCCCCTCCGGGGAGCTGTTTTTT	CASSFPSGELFF
TRBJ2-5	TRBV7-6	TRBD2	.	TGTGCCAGCAGCTTAAATGGGCCTAGCGGGGGACAAGAGACCCAGTACTTC	CASSLNGPSGGQETQYF